Following are 17 T cell receptor beta chains from one sample sequenced in a study of blood T cell repertoires in COVID-19. The table came from immunoSEQ multiplex PCR; TCRdb's copy has only in-frame clones and leaves some out. The profile shows roughly 140,000 clones, around 81% of them singletons. Sample: peripheral blood. Receptor source: a woman aged 40 to 49 with active or convalescent COVID-19.

The V and J genes are TRBV3-1 (or the pseudogene TRBV3-2) and TRBJ2-7; 8 bases map to TRBD2. This CDR3 has 12 amino acids. With V trimmed by 4 bases and J by 7 bases, 3 bases remained unmatched. Germline V lookup: CDR1 LGHDT, CDR2 YNNKEL (reference sequence). CDR3 in DNA: TGTGCCAGCAGCCGGACTAGCCGAGAGCAGTACTTC. Translating it yields CASSRTSREQYF.

The chain recombines TRBV15 with TRBJ1-1; a possible D gene is TRBD1 (5 bases). V was shortened by 3 bases and J by 7 bases, with 9 bases between the two germline ends. Germline loops: CDR1 LNHNV, CDR2 YYDKDF (reference sequence). CDR3 length: 12 residues. CDR3 protein: CATSSNRFEAFF. CDR3 coding DNA: TGTGCCACCAGCAGCAACAGGTTTGAAGCTTTCTTT.

V is TRBV6-6 and J is TRBJ1-2, with TRBD1 as a possible D gene (6 bases). Germline CDR1 reads MNHNY; CDR2 reads SVGAGI (reference sequence). V was pared by 5 bases and J by 2 bases, with 21 bases between. The CDR3 sequence is 17 residues long. The CDR3 here is CASSPDGGTALNYGYTF. CDR3 DNA: TGTGCCAGCAGTCCCGATGGGGGCACAGCCCTAAACTATGGCTACACCTTC.

This clone was found many times. This rearrangement joins TRBV7-9 to TRBJ1-1, with a weak D call TRBD1 (5 bases). V lost 4 bases and J lost 0, with 15 bases in between. The CDR3 is 16 residues long. In germline, CDR1 is SEHNR, CDR2 FQNEAQ (reference sequence). The CDR3 DNA reads TGTGCCAGCAGCTCGAGTTTAGGACACCTGAACACTGAAGCTTTCTTT. Translation: CASSSSLGHLNTEAFF. The variable domain in full, completed from reference TRBV7-9 and TRBJ1-1, reads DTGVSQNPRHKITKRGQNVTFRCDPISEHNRLYWYRQTLGQGPEFLTYFQNEAQLEKSRLLSDRFSAERPKGSFSTLEIQRTEQGDSAMYLCASSSSLGHLNTEAFFGQGTRLTVV.

This chain links TRBV6-2 or TRBV6-3 with TRBJ1-1; D ambiguous. Germline V gene sequence: CDR1 MNHEY, CDR2 SVGEGT. V dropped 2 bases and J dropped 9 bases, with 7 bases sitting between them. CDR3 length: 11 amino acids. The CDR3 protein is CASSYRIKAFF. CDR3 nucleotides: TGTGCCAGCAGTTACCGTATAAAAGCTTTCTTT.

The chain couples TRBV27 to TRBJ1-4; TRBD1 matches 7 bases. Germline lookup yields CDR1 MNHEY and CDR2 SMNVEV (reference sequence). After removal of 6 bases from V and 5 bases from J, the junction contained 6 bases not matched to a gene. This CDR3 region has 14 residues. CDR3 in DNA: TGTGCCAGCAGCAGACAGGGAGGCAATGAAAAACTGTTTTTT. Encoded protein: CASSRQGGNEKLFF.

The gene calls are TRBV18 and TRBJ1-6; maybe TRBD1 (6 bases). Trimming removed 1 base at V and 7 bases at J, with 17 bases between. CDR1 and CDR2 (germline): KGHSH, LQKENI. The CDR3 sequence is 17 residues long. This CDR3 reads CASSPQGGMGFNSPLHF. As DNA, the CDR3 is TGTGCCAGCTCACCACAAGGGGGAATGGGCTTCAATTCACCCCTCCACTTT.

This chain uses TRBV23-1 with TRBJ1-5; 10 bases are shared with TRBD1. TRBV23-1 is recorded as an ORF, its role being uncertain. The CDR3 has 21 amino acids. V trimming: 0 bases; J trimming: 0 bases; junction bases outside the gene matches: 14. CDR3 bases: TGCGCCAGCAGTCAATCGACCGGTCGGACAGGGGGGATATATAGCAATCAGCCCCAGCATTTT. It translates to CASSQSTGRTGGIYSNQPQHF.

The chain joins TRBV18 to TRBJ1-2; D uncertain. The CDR3 length is 13 residues. Trimming left V 3 bases short and J 2 bases short, with 7 bases between. The germline gives CDR1 KGHSH, CDR2 LQKENI. CDR3 residues: CASSPGLNYGYTF. The CDR3 coding sequence is TGTGCCAGCTCACCGGGCCTCAACTATGGCTACACCTTC.

The chain joins TRBV7-9 to TRBJ2-1; the match to TRBD2 covers 10 bases. V trimming: 3 bases; J trimming: 7 bases; junction bases outside the gene matches: 9. Germline-derived CDR1 and CDR2 are SEHNR and FQNEAQ (reference sequence). This CDR3 region has 16 residues. In nucleotides, the CDR3 is TGTGCCAGCAGCTTTAGGGCTGGACTAGCGGCAAATGAGCAGTTCTTC. Protein: CASSFRAGLAANEQFF.

The V gene is TRBV4-1, the J gene TRBJ1-2, with TRBD1 identical over 7 bases. V was pared by 5 bases and J by 8 bases, with 8 bases of the junction left unmatched. Looked up from germline, CDR1 is MGHRA and CDR2 is YSYEKL. CDR3 length: 13 amino acids. As DNA, the CDR3 is TGCGCCAGCAGCTCCGGGACAGCGCGAGGCTACACCTTC. Its translation is CASSSGTARGYTF.

This clone was seen a handful of times. V gene TRBV9 combines with J gene TRBJ2-3; tentative D call: TRBD2 (6 bases). V was trimmed by 4 bases and J by 0 bases, leaving 12 bases between them. The CDR3 is made up of 15 amino acids. Germline CDR1 reads SGDLS; CDR2 reads YYNGEE. Written as DNA, the CDR3 is TGTGCCAGCAGCCTCTCTAGCGTTAGCACAGATACGCAGTATTTT. Translation gives CASSLSSVSTDTQYF.

The chain couples TRBV28 to TRBJ2-3, with TRBD1 as a possible D gene (5 bases). The V gene lost 2 bases and the J gene lost 2 bases, with 8 bases spanning the gap. CDR3 size: 14 residues. Per the germline V gene, CDR1 is MDHEN and CDR2 is SYDVKM. The chain's CDR3 is CASSLADNTDTQYF. For the CDR3, the DNA is TGTGCCAGCAGTTTAGCGGACAACACAGATACGCAGTATTTT.

The chain links TRBV5-1 to TRBJ1-3; 7 bases match TRBD1. Trimming took 5 bases from V and 0 from J; bases not matched to a gene: 11. CDR3 size: 17 residues. In germline, CDR1 is SGHRS, CDR2 YFSETQ. The CDR3 loop is CASSLPGTDFSGNTIYF. CDR3 sequence (DNA): TGCGCCAGCAGTTTGCCCGGGACAGATTTCTCTGGAAACACCATATATTTT.

Remarks on this clone: At one boundary the junction diverges from the germline segment, which might be a read error. The gene calls are TRBV24-1 and TRBJ2-7, with D unresolved. The CDR3 runs to 13 residues. Germline V gene data show CDR1 as KGHDR and CDR2 as SFDVKD. CDR3 DNA sequence: TGTGCCATCCACACGTTTAGCTCCTACGAGCATTACTTC. Translation gives CAIHTFSSYEHYF.

This chain joins TRBV5-8 and TRBJ2-7; 10 bases agree with TRBD1. The CDR3 covers 16 residues. From germline, CDR1 is SGHTS and CDR2 YDEGEE. V lost 5 bases, J lost 2 bases, and 10 bases stayed unmatched. CDR3 in amino acids: CASSYPGTGDPYEQYF. CDR3 in DNA: TGTGCCAGCAGTTACCCCGGGACAGGGGACCCCTACGAGCAGTACTTC.

This clone was picked up one time. V gene TRBV27 combines with J gene TRBJ1-5; D unresolved. The CDR3 spans 14 residues. Germline-derived CDR1 and CDR2 are MNHEY and SMNVEV (reference sequence). Trimming took off 1 base at V and 4 bases at J, with 8 bases between the two ends. In DNA form, the CDR3 reads TGTGCCAGCAGTTTATACGGTCTTAATCAGCCCCAGCATTTT. Translation: CASSLYGLNQPQHF.